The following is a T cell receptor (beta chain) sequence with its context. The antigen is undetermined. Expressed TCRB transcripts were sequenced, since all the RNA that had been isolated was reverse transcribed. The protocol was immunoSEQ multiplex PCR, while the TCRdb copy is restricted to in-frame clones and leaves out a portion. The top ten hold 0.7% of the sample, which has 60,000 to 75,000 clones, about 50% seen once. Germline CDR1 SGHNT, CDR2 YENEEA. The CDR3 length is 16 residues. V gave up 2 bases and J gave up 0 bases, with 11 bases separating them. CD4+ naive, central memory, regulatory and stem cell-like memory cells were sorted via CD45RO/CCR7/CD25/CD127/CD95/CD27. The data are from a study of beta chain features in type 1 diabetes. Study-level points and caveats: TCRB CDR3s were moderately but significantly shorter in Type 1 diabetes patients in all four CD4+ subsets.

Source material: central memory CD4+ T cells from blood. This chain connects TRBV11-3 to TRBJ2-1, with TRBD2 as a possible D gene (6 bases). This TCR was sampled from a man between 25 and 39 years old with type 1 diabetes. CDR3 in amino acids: CASSLLRGASYNEQFF. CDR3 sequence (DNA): TGTGCCAGCAGCTTACTTCGCGGGGCCTCCTACAATGAGCAGTTCTTC.